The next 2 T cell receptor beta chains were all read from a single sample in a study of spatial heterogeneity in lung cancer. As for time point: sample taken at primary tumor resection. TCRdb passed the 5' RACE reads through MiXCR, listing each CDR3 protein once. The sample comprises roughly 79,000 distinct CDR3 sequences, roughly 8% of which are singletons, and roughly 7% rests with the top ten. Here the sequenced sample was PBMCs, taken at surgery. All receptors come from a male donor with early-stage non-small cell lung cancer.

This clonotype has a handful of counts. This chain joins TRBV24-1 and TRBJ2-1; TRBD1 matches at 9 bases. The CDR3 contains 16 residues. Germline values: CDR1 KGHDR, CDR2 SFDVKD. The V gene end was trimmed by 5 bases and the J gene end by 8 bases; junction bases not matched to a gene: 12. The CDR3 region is CATSALGTGLIDEQFF. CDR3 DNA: TGTGCCACCAGTGCTCTCGGGACAGGGTTAATCGATGAGCAGTTCTTC.

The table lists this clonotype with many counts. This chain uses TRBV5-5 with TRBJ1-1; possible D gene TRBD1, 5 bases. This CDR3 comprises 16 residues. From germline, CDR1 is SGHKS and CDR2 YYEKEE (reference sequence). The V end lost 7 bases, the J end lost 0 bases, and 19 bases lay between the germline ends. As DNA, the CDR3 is TGTGCCAGCCTCAACCCCCAGGGAGTCATGAACACTGAAGCTTTCTTT. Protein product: CASLNPQGVMNTEAFF.